This is a list of T cell receptor beta chains from one sample in a study of blood T cells in healthy people across ages. TCRdb passed the 5' RACE reads through MiXCR, listing each CDR3 protein once. The sample comprises fewer than 600,000 distinct CDR3 sequences, around 27% of which are singletons, and 3% to 4% rests with the top ten. The sample was also reused in another study, on T cells of mothers and their children.

Sequenced: blood. These receptors all come from a boy under 10 years old in good health. Both conserved end residues are part of each CDR3. D genes are given only for firm matches. Clone size appears in some rows only: once, few, many, or a class for an expanded clone.

v_gene: TRBV20-1; abundance: few; j_gene: TRBJ2-7; d_gene: -; CDR3nt: TGCAGTGCTAATCTGGGACCCTACGAGCAGTACTTC; CDR3aa: CSANLGPYEQYF
v_gene: TRBV12-3/TRBV12-4; abundance: few; j_gene: TRBJ2-2; d_gene: -; CDR3nt: TGTGCCAGCAGTTTACCGTATTCCGATGGGGAGCTGTTTTTT; CDR3aa: CASSLPYSDGELFF
v_gene: TRBV6-1; abundance: -; j_gene: TRBJ1-4; d_gene: -; CDR3nt: TGTGCCAGCAGGCGGGACGGGAGACCGTCGGCTAATGAAAAACTGTTTTTT; CDR3aa: CASRRDGRPSANEKLFF
v_gene: TRBV29-1; abundance: -; j_gene: TRBJ2-7; d_gene: -; CDR3nt: TGCAGCGTTGTTCCCGGTACCTACGAGCAGTACTTC; CDR3aa: CSVVPGTYEQYF
v_gene: TRBV12-3/TRBV12-4; abundance: -; j_gene: TRBJ2-3; d_gene: TRBD2; CDR3nt: TGTGCCAGCAGAGGGGGAGCGGGACTAGCGGGAGGACCTACGCAGTATTTT; CDR3aa: CASRGGAGLAGGPTQYF
v_gene: TRBV14; abundance: few; j_gene: TRBJ1-2; d_gene: TRBD1; CDR3nt: TGTGCCAGCAGCCAGGGACAGGGTGGATTTGGCTACACCTTC; CDR3aa: CASSQGQGGFGYTF
v_gene: TRBV29-1; abundance: few; j_gene: TRBJ2-7; d_gene: TRBD1; CDR3nt: TGCAGCGTTGAAGGTGGGACAGGGAAGACCTACGAGCAGTACTTC; CDR3aa: CSVEGGTGKTYEQYF
v_gene: TRBV29-1; abundance: -; j_gene: TRBJ2-5; d_gene: TRBD2; CDR3nt: TGCAGCGTTGGTTCGGTAGCGGGGGAAGAGACCCAGTACTTC; CDR3aa: CSVGSVAGEETQYF
v_gene: TRBV27; abundance: few; j_gene: TRBJ2-2; d_gene: -; CDR3nt: TGTGCCAGCAGCCTCGGACAAGTTTCGCGGGAGCTGTTTTTT; CDR3aa: CASSLGQVSRELFF
v_gene: TRBV6-5; abundance: -; j_gene: TRBJ1-1; d_gene: -; CDR3nt: TGTGCCAGCAGTTATAGTTGGGGTGGTGAAGCTTTCTTT; CDR3aa: CASSYSWGGEAFF
v_gene: TRBV3-1; abundance: -; j_gene: TRBJ2-5; d_gene: TRBD2; CDR3nt: TGTGCCAGCAGCCAGGGGGGACTAGCTCAAGAGACCCAGTACTTC; CDR3aa: CASSQGGLAQETQYF
v_gene: TRBV20-1; abundance: -; j_gene: TRBJ2-4; d_gene: -; CDR3nt: TGCAGTGCAAGAACTAGTGCGCTAGCCAAAAACATTCAGTACTTC; CDR3aa: CSARTSALAKNIQYF
v_gene: TRBV9; abundance: few; j_gene: TRBJ1-5; d_gene: TRBD1; CDR3nt: TGTGCCAGCAGCGGGAACAGGGGAGGTGGCAATCAGCCCCAGCATTTT; CDR3aa: CASSGNRGGGNQPQHF
v_gene: TRBV9; abundance: -; j_gene: TRBJ2-5; d_gene: TRBD1; CDR3nt: TGTGCCAGCAGCGTAGCGCCAGGGGGACAAGAGACCCAGTACTTC; CDR3aa: CASSVAPGGQETQYF
v_gene: TRBV20-1; abundance: -; j_gene: TRBJ1-2; d_gene: TRBD1; CDR3nt: TGCAGTGCGTTTGGGACAGGAGATGCCTGGGGCTACACCTTC; CDR3aa: CSAFGTGDAWGYTF
v_gene: TRBV5-1; abundance: few; j_gene: TRBJ2-1; d_gene: -; CDR3nt: TGCGCCAGCAGCCTAAACCCGACGGCAAGCTCCTACAATGAGCAGTTCTTC; CDR3aa: CASSLNPTASSYNEQFF
v_gene: TRBV6-1; abundance: -; j_gene: TRBJ2-1; d_gene: TRBD1; CDR3nt: TGTGCCAGCAGTGAAATCGACAGGGTCAATGAGCAGTTCTTC; CDR3aa: CASSEIDRVNEQFF
v_gene: TRBV25-1; abundance: -; j_gene: TRBJ2-5; d_gene: -; CDR3nt: TGTGCCGGCAGTGATACTACAGGGCCGCCCGGGTTAGAGACCCAGTACTTC; CDR3aa: CAGSDTTGPPGLETQYF
v_gene: TRBV20-1; abundance: -; j_gene: TRBJ1-1; d_gene: TRBD1; CDR3nt: TGCAGTGCTAGAGCCGGGACAGGCTTGAACACTGAAGCTTTCTTT; CDR3aa: CSARAGTGLNTEAFF
v_gene: TRBV11-2; abundance: -; j_gene: TRBJ2-5; d_gene: TRBD1; CDR3nt: TGTGCCAGCAGGACAGGGGTACAGGGTGAGGTAGAGACCCAGTACTTC; CDR3aa: CASRTGVQGEVETQYF
v_gene: TRBV7-9; abundance: -; j_gene: TRBJ1-2; d_gene: -; CDR3nt: TGTGCCAGCAGCCTCCTTTCCGGGGGCCTCATCTTC; CDR3aa: CASSLLSGGLIF
v_gene: TRBV6-5; abundance: many; j_gene: TRBJ2-5; d_gene: -; CDR3nt: TGTGCCAGCAGTTACCCCGCTCGGGGAGGCCTTTTCCAAGAGACCCAGTACTTC; CDR3aa: CASSYPARGGLFQETQYF
v_gene: TRBV12-3/TRBV12-4; abundance: once; j_gene: TRBJ1-2; d_gene: -; CDR3nt: TGTGCCAGCGGTACAGAAAAGCCGTATGGCTACACCTTC; CDR3aa: CASGTEKPYGYTF
v_gene: TRBV21-1; abundance: few; j_gene: TRBJ2-7; d_gene: -; CDR3nt: TGTGCCAGCAGCAAAGTCGGCAGGTTGGGCTCCTACGAGCAGTACTTC; CDR3aa: CASSKVGRLGSYEQYF
v_gene: TRBV5-4; abundance: -; j_gene: TRBJ2-2; d_gene: TRBD1; CDR3nt: TGTGCCAGCAAAGGGGGACAGGGGACCTCGCCCACCGGGGAGCTGTTTTTT; CDR3aa: CASKGGQGTSPTGELFF
v_gene: TRBV27; abundance: -; j_gene: TRBJ1-1; d_gene: -; CDR3nt: TGTGCCAGCAGTTCCCAGGGGTGGAAAGCTTTCTTT; CDR3aa: CASSSQGWKAFF
v_gene: TRBV7-2; abundance: -; j_gene: TRBJ2-4; d_gene: -; CDR3nt: TGTGCCAGCAGCTTACTCGGGGGCGAGAACATTCAGTACTTC; CDR3aa: CASSLLGGENIQYF
v_gene: TRBV29-1; abundance: few; j_gene: TRBJ1-1; d_gene: TRBD1; CDR3nt: TGCAGCGTTAAGGACAGGGCCAACACTGAAGCTTTCTTT; CDR3aa: CSVKDRANTEAFF
v_gene: TRBV30; abundance: -; j_gene: TRBJ1-1; d_gene: -; CDR3nt: TGTGCCTGGAAGCCGGGGGCGCAGACCACTGAAGCTTTCTTT; CDR3aa: CAWKPGAQTTEAFF
v_gene: TRBV7-9; abundance: -; j_gene: TRBJ2-7; d_gene: TRBD2; CDR3nt: TGTGCCAGCAGCTTAGCGGGGGGGAGCGGGCCCTCCTTCCACGAGCAGTACTTC; CDR3aa: CASSLAGGSGPSFHEQYF
v_gene: TRBV19; abundance: few; j_gene: TRBJ1-2; d_gene: -; CDR3nt: TGTGCCAGTAGTATCCGGTCCTTTGGCTACACCTTC; CDR3aa: CASSIRSFGYTF
v_gene: TRBV5-4; abundance: -; j_gene: TRBJ2-1; d_gene: TRBD2; CDR3nt: TGTGCCAGCAGGGGACTAGCGGGAGCGTCTGAGCAGTTCTTC; CDR3aa: CASRGLAGASEQFF
v_gene: TRBV24-1; abundance: -; j_gene: TRBJ2-2; d_gene: TRBD2; CDR3nt: TGTGCCACCAGTGACCCCCGGGGGGGGCGGACCGGGGAGCTGTTTTTT; CDR3aa: CATSDPRGGRTGELFF
v_gene: TRBV10-3; abundance: many; j_gene: TRBJ2-2; d_gene: TRBD2; CDR3nt: TGTGCCATCGCAGCGGGAGGTGGGGACACCGGGGAGCTGTTTTTT; CDR3aa: CAIAAGGGDTGELFF
v_gene: TRBV4-3; abundance: -; j_gene: TRBJ1-4; d_gene: -; CDR3nt: TGCGCCAGCAGCCACCACGGGGCGGGAGATGAAAAACTGTTTTTT; CDR3aa: CASSHHGAGDEKLFF
v_gene: TRBV7-9; abundance: -; j_gene: TRBJ1-2; d_gene: -; CDR3nt: TGTGCCAGCAGCCAAGCAGGGACGGATGGCTACACCTTC; CDR3aa: CASSQAGTDGYTF
v_gene: TRBV20-1; abundance: few; j_gene: TRBJ2-1; d_gene: -; CDR3nt: TGCAGTGCTAAAGCGGGCAGCTCCTACAATGAGCAGTTCTTC; CDR3aa: CSAKAGSSYNEQFF
v_gene: TRBV2; abundance: -; j_gene: TRBJ2-1; d_gene: -; CDR3nt: TGTGCCAGCAGTGATAAGGTCTCCGTCTCCTACAATGAGCAGTTCTTC; CDR3aa: CASSDKVSVSYNEQFF
v_gene: TRBV19; abundance: -; j_gene: TRBJ1-5; d_gene: -; CDR3nt: TGTGCCAGTGTCAAGGACCGAGGCAATCAGCCCCAGCATTTT; CDR3aa: CASVKDRGNQPQHF
v_gene: TRBV7-2; abundance: -; j_gene: TRBJ2-2; d_gene: -; CDR3nt: TGTGCCGGCAGCTTAGAGATAGGCGGGACGAACACCGGGGAGCTGTTTTTT; CDR3aa: CAGSLEIGGTNTGELFF
v_gene: TRBV20-1; abundance: -; j_gene: TRBJ2-5; d_gene: TRBD2; CDR3nt: TGCAGTGCGCCTAGAACCGATAGCGGGAGGCAGCTAGGAGAGACCCAGTACTTC; CDR3aa: CSAPRTDSGRQLGETQYF
v_gene: TRBV24-1; abundance: -; j_gene: TRBJ1-1; d_gene: -; CDR3nt: TGTGCCACCAGTGATTTTAATATGGGACGGTTTGAAGCTTTCTTT; CDR3aa: CATSDFNMGRFEAFF
v_gene: TRBV3-1; abundance: -; j_gene: TRBJ2-5; d_gene: -; CDR3nt: TGTGCCAGCAGCCAAGGGATCTACAGGAACCAAGAGACCCAGTACTTC; CDR3aa: CASSQGIYRNQETQYF
v_gene: TRBV5-1; abundance: -; j_gene: TRBJ2-5; d_gene: TRBD1; CDR3nt: TGCGCCAGCAGCTTGGGGGTGACAGGGCTCGCCCAAGAGACCCAGTACTTC; CDR3aa: CASSLGVTGLAQETQYF
v_gene: TRBV3-1; abundance: many; j_gene: TRBJ2-1; d_gene: -; CDR3nt: TGTGCCAGCAGCCAAGCCCGGGCGAGCTCCTACAATGAGCAGTTCTTC; CDR3aa: CASSQARASSYNEQFF
v_gene: TRBV2; abundance: -; j_gene: TRBJ2-1; d_gene: TRBD2; CDR3nt: TGTGCCAGCAGCCGGACTAGCGGGGGGGCCGACGCGGGGCAGTTCTTC; CDR3aa: CASSRTSGGADAGQFF
v_gene: TRBV5-5; abundance: few; j_gene: TRBJ1-4; d_gene: TRBD1; CDR3nt: TGTGCCAGCAGCTTCGTAGGGGGCGCCGGTAATGAAAAACTGTTTTTT; CDR3aa: CASSFVGGAGNEKLFF
v_gene: TRBV9; abundance: few; j_gene: TRBJ2-5; d_gene: TRBD2; CDR3nt: TGTGCCAGCAGCCCCGGGACTAGCGGCCTCCAAGAGACCCAGTACTTC; CDR3aa: CASSPGTSGLQETQYF
v_gene: TRBV3-1; abundance: -; j_gene: TRBJ2-5; d_gene: TRBD2; CDR3nt: TGTGCCAGCAGCCAAGATCTAAGGTTTGGTGTAGCGGGGGTAGAGACCCAGTACTTC; CDR3aa: CASSQDLRFGVAGVETQYF
v_gene: TRBV20-1; abundance: -; j_gene: TRBJ2-7; d_gene: -; CDR3nt: TGCAGTGCTTCCCCCTCCGGACTAAGCTACGAGCAGTACTTC; CDR3aa: CSASPSGLSYEQYF
v_gene: TRBV4-3; abundance: few; j_gene: TRBJ1-2; d_gene: -; CDR3nt: TGCGCCAGCAGCCAAGAGTTAGGGGGTTTCTATGGCTACACCTTC; CDR3aa: CASSQELGGFYGYTF
v_gene: TRBV5-1; abundance: many; j_gene: TRBJ2-6; d_gene: -; CDR3nt: TGCGCCAGCAGCTACGGGACAACCTCTGGGGCCAACGTCCTGACTTTC; CDR3aa: CASSYGTTSGANVLTF
v_gene: TRBV7-8; abundance: few; j_gene: TRBJ2-7; d_gene: TRBD1; CDR3nt: TGTGCCAGCAGCTCGGGACAGGGTGGGTACTACGAGCAGTACTTC; CDR3aa: CASSSGQGGYYEQYF
v_gene: TRBV29-1; abundance: -; j_gene: TRBJ2-7; d_gene: -; CDR3nt: TGCAGCGGTACCGGGACAACCCAGACCGAGCAGTACTTC; CDR3aa: CSGTGTTQTEQYF
v_gene: TRBV7-9; abundance: few; j_gene: TRBJ2-5; d_gene: -; CDR3nt: TGTGCCAGCAGCTTAGCGCTAGGGCTAGCCGAGACCCAGTACTTC; CDR3aa: CASSLALGLAETQYF